Given below is one T cell receptor (beta chain) in context. The data are from a study of blood T cell repertoires in COVID-19. As for the study in general: Donors in the United States, Italy and Spain gave samples during acute or convalescent COVID-19. T cells, B-cell-depleted T cells, or PBMCs provided the cDNA or gDNA that served as material.

Per the original methods: Nucleated cell counts were estimated from reference gene primer amplification. Only in-frame clones appear in the TCRdb table, and some are missing; sequencing was by immunoSEQ multiplex PCR. V and J calls and clone size are copied from that table; D and trimming were computed from the DNA. The sample gives around 70,000 clones, approximately 89% of which show up once; around 4.5% is in the top ten. Germline loops: CDR1 LNHDA, CDR2 SQIVND (reference sequence). This CDR3 region has 17 residues. V was pared by 5 bases and J by 5 bases, with 11 bases of the junction left unmatched.

The chain is built from TRBV19 and TRBJ2-1; 11 bases line up with TRBD2. This receptor was obtained from a woman aged 60-75 years with active COVID-19. Sequenced input: peripheral blood. The CDR3 nucleotides are TGTGCCAGTAGTCCAACTAGCGGGAGAATTGTAAACAATGAGCAGTTCTTC. Translation gives CASSPTSGRIVNNEQFF.